This TCR beta chain was sequenced during a study of blood T cell repertoires in COVID-19. Trimming shortened V by 1 base and J by 0 bases, and 8 bases separated the two germline ends. Germline V gene data show CDR1 as SGHRS and CDR2 as YFSETQ. The CDR3 consists of 15 residues. Per the original data handling: Amplifying reference gene primers gave estimates of nucleated cell counts. Produced via immunoSEQ multiplex PCR; TCRdb's table is partial and in-frame only. The V and J calls and clone size were taken over from that table, and D and trimming were inferred from the DNA. The table includes 200,000 to 250,000 clones, 82% detected once. Participants spanned ages roughly 18 to 90 years and resided in roughly 22 US areas. Recovery among Cohort 3 donors was established by two negative PCRs, clearance, or symptom resolution.

The sequence was obtained from an older woman who had recovered from COVID-19. What was sequenced was PBMCs or T cells enriched from blood (not recorded which). This chain uses TRBV5-1 with TRBJ2-1; D uncertain. Written as DNA, the CDR3 is TGCGCCAGCAGCTTGAGCTACAGCTCCTACAATGAGCAGTTCTTC. Its translation: CASSLSYSSYNEQFF. The complete variable domain, with remaining parts taken from reference TRBV5-1 and TRBJ2-1, reads KAGVTQTPRYLIKTRGQQVTLSCSPISGHRSVSWYQQTPGQGLQFLFEYFSETQRNKGNFPGRFSGRQFSNSRSEMNVSTLELGDSALYLCASSLSYSSYNEQFFGPGTRLTVL.